The T cell receptor beta chain under discussion was sequenced for a study of T cells in Graves' hyperthyroidism and ophthalmopathy. Study outcomes and limitations: Most expanded thyroid clonotypes above 0.001 recurred in blood.

Subjects aged 18 to 65 presented with newly diagnosed hyperthyroidism of less than 2 months' duration. This clonotype has more than one count but fewer than ten. The antigen is not known. V was shortened by 3 bases and J by 6 bases, with 8 bases between the two germline ends. CDR1 MNHEY and CDR2 SVGEGT come from the germline V gene. This CDR3 has 12 residues. The investigators amplified TCR beta CDR3 regions from RNA transcripts. The HTBI primer set served for first-round RT-PCR of the TCR CDR3. TCRdb re-analysed the multiplex PCR reads in MiXCR, keeping a single row per CDR3 protein. The sample contains under 300,000 distinct CDR3 sequences, 25% of which appear only once.

Material for sequencing was blood. This TCR was recovered from a man in his forties with Graves' hyperthyroidism that later progressed to Graves' ophthalmopathy. The chain has TRBV6-2 or TRBV6-3 and TRBJ1-2, with no clear D. The CDR3 sequence: CASSYSANGYTF. CDR3 nucleotide sequence: TGTGCCAGCAGTTATAGTGCGAATGGCTACACCTTC.